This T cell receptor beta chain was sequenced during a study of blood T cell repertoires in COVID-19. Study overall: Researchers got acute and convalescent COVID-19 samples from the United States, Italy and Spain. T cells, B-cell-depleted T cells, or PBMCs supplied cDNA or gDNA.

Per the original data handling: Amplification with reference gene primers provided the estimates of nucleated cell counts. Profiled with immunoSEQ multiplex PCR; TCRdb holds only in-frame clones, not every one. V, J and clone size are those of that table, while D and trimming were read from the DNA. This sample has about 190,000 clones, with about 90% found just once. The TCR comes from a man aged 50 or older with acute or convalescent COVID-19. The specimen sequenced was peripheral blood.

In DNA, the CDR3 is TGTGCCAGCAGCGTGCAACCTGCTAGTGGTTCCTACAATGAGCAGTTCTTC. Translation: CASSVQPASGSYNEQFF. The rearrangement links TRBV9 to TRBJ2-1, with D hard to call. The CDR3 totals 17 residues. V shed 2 bases and J shed 1 base, with 16 bases lying between them. Looked up from germline, CDR1 is SGDLS and CDR2 is YYNGEE.